This T cell receptor (beta chain) appears in the sequencing data of a study of vaccination and CD4 T cells after COVID-19. Study in general: Convalescent patients gave post-COVID blood a median about 91 days post-diagnosis, range 35 to 161. The authors used overlapping spike peptides from SARS-CoV-2, HCoV-NL63, HCoV-OC43 and HCoV-229E to stimulate cells.

Cultured CD4+ T cell DNA was sequenced using the Oncomine TCR Beta short-read assay. Genomic DNA was extracted from cultured CD4+ T cells. TCRdb re-analysed the PCR reads in MiXCR, keeping a single row per CDR3 protein. The sample shows around 9,500 distinct CDR3 sequences, about 34% of them seen only once. In the case of this clonotype: The antigen is unknown.

As for treatment: approximately 9-day PBMC culture with coronavirus spike peptide pools or control peptides (ViraFEST assay). The collection of CD4+ T cells from the unexposed donor took place before the COVID-19 pandemic (2011-2018). Each of days 3 and 7 saw half the medium replaced by fresh IL-2 medium. CDR1 DFQATT and CDR2 SNEGSKA come from the germline V gene (reference sequence). The CDR3 consists of 11 residues. V shed 3 bases and J shed 2 bases, with 4 bases lying between them. Sequenced input: CD4+ T cells from blood, cultured in vitro. The V and J genes are TRBV20-1 and TRBJ2-5; unclear D gene. The origin of this receptor is a human donor in good health. This CDR3 is CSASLQETQYF. The CDR3 DNA follows: TGCAGTGCTAGCCTTCAAGAGACCCAGTACTTC.